This entry lists 27 T cell receptor beta chains sequenced from one sample in a study of cytomegalovirus exposure and HLA in healthy donors listed by TCRdb under 2017. Library prep was done by the immunoSEQ multiplex PCR assay. The multiplex PCR relied on a mix of 60 forward primers for TCR Vbeta segments and 13 reverse primers for TCR Jbeta segments. TCRdb limited this immuneACCESS table to in-frame rearrangements with V and J called. A share of clones is missing; checked studies link under half to unresolved V genes, and the rest is unexplained. The sample profile shows about 140,000 clones; 75% to 85% of them were found once. In total, the top ten clones hold more than 3% of the sample. Sample: PBMCs. The origin of the receptors is a female donor in good health and CMV-seronegative.

This sequence joins TRBV7-2 and TRBJ2-7; 7 bases match TRBD1. The V gene's germline CDR1 is SGHTA and CDR2 FQGNSA. The ends lost 5 bases at V and 1 base at J; junction bases unmatched: 8. The CDR3 spans 15 residues. The CDR3 reads CASSITGVLSYEQYF. The CDR3, as DNA: TGTGCCAGCAGCATAACAGGGGTCTTGTCCTACGAGCAGTACTTC.

This clone appeared once. V is TRBV11-3 and J is TRBJ2-1; 16 bases are a match to TRBD2. CDR3 length: 15 residues. The V and J ends lost 4 bases and 8 bases, in that order; junction bases with no gene match: 2. CDR1 SGHNT and CDR2 YENEEA come from the germline V gene. CDR3 region: CASSSGTSGRDEQFF. CDR3 nucleotide sequence: TGTGCCAGCAGCTCCGGGACTAGCGGGAGGGATGAGCAGTTCTTC.

This clone has more than one count but fewer than ten. The rearrangement joins TRBV7-2 to TRBJ2-2; D might be TRBD1 (6 bases). From germline, CDR1 is SGHTA and CDR2 FQGNSA. The CDR3 contains 14 residues. V was shortened by 2 bases and J by 3 bases, with 7 bases between the two germline ends. DNA of the CDR3: TGTGCCAGCAGCTTACAGGGGTACACCGGGGAGCTGTTTTTT. This gives the protein CASSLQGYTGELFF.

Only a few counts were recorded for this clone. This chain links TRBV2 with TRBJ2-3, with 10 bases fitting TRBD1. This CDR3 contains 13 residues. J lost 6 bases, V lost 6 bases, and 3 bases had no gene match. CDR1 is SNHLY and CDR2 is FYNNEI in the germline V gene. DNA of the CDR3: TGTGCCAGCAGGGGACAGGGGCGGGATACGCAGTATTTT. Protein product: CASRGQGRDTQYF. The full variable domain, in which reference TRBV2 and TRBJ2-3 provide the parts outside the CDR3, is EPEVTQTPSHQVTQMGQEVILRCVPISNHLYFYWYRQILGQKVEFLVSFYNNEISEKSEIFDDQFSVERPDGSNFTLKIRSTKLEDSAMYFCASRGQGRDTQYFGPGTRLTVL.

This clone was picked up a small number of times. The rearrangement links TRBV5-1 to TRBJ1-1; D is unresolved. This CDR3 is 14 amino acids long. Per the germline V gene, CDR1 is SGHRS and CDR2 is YFSETQ. The V end was cut by 4 bases, the J end by 5 bases, with 15 bases between. The CDR3 is CASSRGAGRTEAFF. The CDR3 bases are TGCGCCAGCAGCCGTGGCGCAGGAAGGACTGAAGCTTTCTTT.

This rearrangement joins TRBV28 to TRBJ1-4; maybe TRBD1 (5 bases). The CDR3 contains 14 residues. The germline V gene has CDR1 MDHEN and CDR2 SYDVKM. Trimming cost V 8 bases and J 5 bases, with 15 bases left between them. The CDR3 loop reads CASSREGKNEKLFF. For the CDR3, the DNA is TGTGCCAGCTCCAGGGAGGGCAAGAATGAAAAACTGTTTTTT.

The chain links TRBV7-6 to TRBJ1-5; D is possibly TRBD1 (5 bases). Germline CDR1 is SGHVS and CDR2 is FNYEAQ. V gave up 5 bases and J gave up 2 bases, with 19 bases separating them. The CDR3 is 17 amino acids. CDR3 region: CASSLWGRGEGNQPQHF. Written as DNA, the CDR3 is TGTGCCAGCAGCCTGTGGGGACGGGGGGAGGGCAATCAGCCCCAGCATTTT.

The rearrangement joins TRBV5-1 to TRBJ1-1, with D perhaps matching TRBD1 (6 bases). The V gene's germline CDR1 is SGHRS and CDR2 YFSETQ. The germline V and J ends were trimmed by 0 bases and 3 bases, with 9 bases remaining between them. This CDR3 comprises 14 residues. DNA for the CDR3: TGCGCCAGCAGCTTGGTGGCAGGGGACACTGAAGCTTTCTTT. Translated: CASSLVAGDTEAFF.

The chain employs TRBV5-1 and TRBJ2-6, with a weak D call TRBD1 (6 bases). CDR1 and CDR2 from the germline V gene are SGHRS and YFSETQ. V was pared by 7 bases and J by 1 base, with 12 bases between. The CDR3 is made up of 15 amino acids. The CDR3 bases are TGCGCCAGCTCCGCCGGGACATCTGGGGCCAACGTCCTGACTTTC. Translation: CASSAGTSGANVLTF.

The chain is built from TRBV21-1 and TRBJ2-3; the table names TRBD1, a call not compared with the DNA. TRBV21-1 is listed as a pseudogene. The CDR3 spans 14 residues. CDR3 nucleotides: TGTGCCAGCCTACAGGGGGCTAGGACCGATACGCAGTATTTT. It specifies CASLQGARTDTQYF.

The chain links TRBV5-1 to TRBJ2-6; D call uncertain. Trimming removed 2 bases from V and 0 bases from J, with 18 bases in between. From germline, CDR1 is SGHRS and CDR2 YFSETQ. This CDR3 is 19 amino acids long. The CDR3: CASSLTLLFLSSGANVLTF. In DNA, the CDR3 is TGCGCCAGCAGCTTAACCTTACTGTTTTTATCCTCTGGGGCCAACGTCCTGACTTTC.

This chain uses TRBV11-3 with TRBJ2-7; 7 bases are a match to TRBD1. This CDR3 is built from 15 residues. In germline, CDR1 is SGHNT, CDR2 YENEEA. The J segment lost 6 bases and the V segment lost 5 bases, leaving 13 bases of the junction unmatched. The CDR3 nucleotides read TGTGCCAGCAGCCTCCGGACAGGCGTCTCCGTCGAGCAGTACTTC. It translates to CASSLRTGVSVEQYF.

This sequence joins TRBV5-6 and TRBJ1-2; 8 bases agree with TRBD1. This CDR3 spans 16 amino acids. J was trimmed by 2 bases and V by 1 base; bases with no gene match: 7. CDR1 SGHDT and CDR2 YYEEEE come from the germline V gene. The CDR3 sequence: CASSLMLQGDNYGYTF. The CDR3 nucleotides read TGTGCCAGCAGCTTGATGTTACAGGGGGACAACTATGGCTACACCTTC.

Points on this clone: Distinct nucleotide sequences in the sample also encode this CDR3. The chain couples TRBV18 to TRBJ1-5; 12 nucleotides match TRBD1. Germline loops: CDR1 KGHSH, CDR2 LQKENI. The CDR3 extends over 16 amino acids. V lost 6 bases to trimming and J lost 1 base; unmatched junction nucleotides: 4. DNA of the CDR3: TGTGCCAGCTCGCCGGGACAGGGGGCAAGCAATCAGCCCCAGCATTTT. Its protein is CASSPGQGASNQPQHF.

This clone appeared a few times. The rearrangement uses TRBV28 and TRBJ2-3; 12 bases align to TRBD2. V shed 3 bases, J shed 1 base, and the junction held 8 bases outside the gene matches. CDR1 and CDR2 from the germline V gene are MDHEN and SYDVKM. This CDR3 is built from 18 residues. CDR3 sequence reads: CASSLGGASGGGTDTQYF. The DNA of the CDR3 is TGTGCCAGCAGTTTGGGTGGGGCTAGCGGGGGGGGCACAGATACGCAGTATTTT. The variable domain in full, completed from reference TRBV28 and TRBJ2-3, reads DVKVTQSSRYLVKRTGEKVFLECVQDMDHENMFWYRQDPGLGLRLIYFSYDVKMKEKGDIPEGYSVSREKKERFSLILESASTNQTSMYLCASSLGGASGGGTDTQYFGPGTRLTVL.

This clone has just a few counts. The chain combines TRBV2 with TRBJ1-1; weak D call: TRBD1 (5 bases). CDR1 is SNHLY, CDR2 FYNNEI, per germline. Trimming took 3 bases from V and 7 from J, leaving 15 bases between them. The CDR3 loop spans 14 amino acids. CDR3 region: CASSDPTAGYEAFF. CDR3 sequence (DNA): TGTGCCAGCAGTGATCCGACAGCCGGGTATGAAGCTTTCTTT.

In this sample, this clone turned up once. V gene TRBV9 combines with J gene TRBJ2-2, with TRBD2 identical over 12 bases. V lost 4 bases, J lost 7 bases, and 11 bases stayed unmatched. The CDR3 loop spans 17 amino acids. The germline V gene has CDR1 SGDLS and CDR2 YYNGEE. The CDR3 DNA is TGTGCCAGCAGCCCGGGACTAGCGGGTGTTTCAGGCGGGGAGCTGTTTTTT. The encoded protein is CASSPGLAGVSGGELFF.

This clone was seen a single time. This chain joins TRBV30 and TRBJ1-6; D is unresolved. This CDR3 is built from 15 residues. The V gene's germline CDR1 is GTSNPN and CDR2 SVGIG (reference sequence). Trimming took off 5 bases at V and 2 bases at J, with 13 bases between the two ends. The CDR3 spells CAWGGDLAYNSPLHF. CDR3 DNA sequence: TGTGCCTGGGGTGGTGACCTAGCCTATAATTCACCCCTCCACTTT.

The chain has TRBV28 and TRBJ2-7, with 9 bases lining up with TRBD1. CDR1 is MDHEN and CDR2 is SYDVKM in the germline V gene. CDR3 length: 18 residues. V shed 6 bases and J 3 bases; nucleotides not matched to a gene: 18. The CDR3 region is CASSDVPGQGPSSYEQYF. CDR3 DNA sequence: TGTGCCAGCAGCGACGTCCCGGGACAGGGTCCCTCCAGCTACGAGCAGTACTTC.

Of note for this clone: The germline gene is not matched at one end of the junction; a read error may be the cause. The V call is TRBV5-5, the J call TRBJ1-3; D is uncertain. Per the germline V gene, CDR1 is SGHKS and CDR2 is YYEKEE (reference sequence). CDR3 size: 15 residues. DNA of the CDR3: TGCGCCAGCAGCTTGGCGGGGAGCTCTGGAAACACCATATATTTT. Translating it yields CASSLAGSSGNTIYF.

This clone has only one observation. One end of the junction varies from germline; a read error may be responsible. This chain connects TRBV7-9 to TRBJ2-3; 7 nucleotides agree with TRBD1. The V gene's germline CDR1 is SEHNR and CDR2 FQNEAQ (reference sequence). The CDR3 length is 16 residues. Written as DNA, the CDR3 is TGTTCCAGCAGCTTAGTCACAGGGGTTAGCACAGATACGCAGTATTTT. This sequence encodes CSSSLVTGVSTDTQYF.

This clone was picked up a small number of times. The chain uses TRBV7-9 and TRBJ2-6; no firm D call. Germline CDR1 and CDR2: SEHNR and FQNEAQ (reference sequence). The CDR3 has 16 residues. V dropped 2 bases and J dropped 2 bases, with 10 bases sitting between them. The CDR3 DNA sequence: TGTGCCAGCAGCTTATACCAGTCCCCTGGGGCCAACGTCCTGACTTTC. Translated, it gives CASSLYQSPGANVLTF.

This chain uses TRBV18 with TRBJ2-2; the match to TRBD2 covers 13 bases. Unmatched junction bases numbered 7, after V lost 3 bases and J lost 6 bases. The CDR3 spans 17 residues. From germline, CDR1 is KGHSH and CDR2 LQKENI. The CDR3 DNA reads as TGTGCCAGCTCACCTCCGGGACTAGCGGGATTCTCCGGGGAGCTGTTTTTT. Protein product: CASSPPGLAGFSGELFF.

The genes are TRBV6-5 and TRBJ2-7; D is possibly TRBD1 (6 bases). Between the trimmed V and J ends, which lost 7 bases and 1 base, there was a span of 14 bases. CDR3 length: 14 residues. The germline gives CDR1 MNHEY, CDR2 SVGAGI. The CDR3 spells CASKRDTASYEQYF. The CDR3 DNA follows: TGTGCCAGCAAGAGGGACACAGCATCCTACGAGCAGTACTTC.

The rearrangement joins TRBV25-1 to TRBJ1-1; tentative D call: TRBD1 (5 bases). The CDR3 sequence is 15 residues long. V lost 4 bases, J lost 0 bases, and 12 bases lay in between. Germline-derived CDR1 and CDR2 are MGHDK and SYGVNS. CDR3 sequence: CASSGVRGMNTEAFF. Here the CDR3 DNA reads TGTGCCAGCAGTGGAGTAAGGGGTATGAACACTGAAGCTTTCTTT.

The rearrangement links TRBV29-1 to TRBJ2-5, with D uncertain. The germline V gene has CDR1 SQVTM and CDR2 ANQGSEA. V shed 6 bases and J shed 0 bases, with 11 bases lying between them. The length of the CDR3 is 13 residues. The CDR3 DNA reads TGCAGCGTCCTGCCCGAGAACCAAGAGACCCAGTACTTC. This codes for CSVLPENQETQYF.

J is TRBJ2-2 and V is TRBV7-9, with 7 bases identical to TRBD1. Losses at the gene ends were 5 bases for V and 4 bases for J; bases not matched to a gene: 7. Looked up from germline, CDR1 is SEHNR and CDR2 is FQNEAQ (reference sequence). The CDR3 extends over 15 amino acids. This chain's CDR3 is CASSPGDRATGELFF. The CDR3 bases are TGTGCCAGCAGCCCGGGCGACAGGGCCACCGGGGAGCTGTTTTTT.